This is a list of T cell receptor beta chains from one sample in a study of CD8+CD57+ T cells in acquired aplastic anemia. MiXCR, applied by TCRdb to the reads, yields one record per CDR3 protein. The sample consists of around 180,000 distinct CDR3 sequences, around 50% of them appearing once. Sequences were obtained from sorted CD4+, CD8+, or CD8+CD57+ T cells (not recorded which) from PBMCs. The receptors shown here come from a human donor with aplastic anemia. Each CDR3 is given without its conserved first and last residue.

AIVAGGLTDTQY,TRBV10-3,TRBJ2-3,12
ATSDPFGPSNEQY,TRBV24-1,TRBJ2-7,13
ASSLGNQPQH,TRBV12-3/TRBV12-4,TRBJ1-5,10
ASSLSQAYEQY,TRBV7-6,TRBJ2-7,11
SVGAEEDYGYT,TRBV29-1,TRBJ1-2,11
ASSESGPQY,TRBV25-1,TRBJ2-5,9
ASSQVGTNVNSPLH,TRBV4-2,TRBJ1-6,14
ASRFRGGRPYEQY,TRBV7-2,TRBJ2-7,13
SARAGAGPDTQY,TRBV20-1,TRBJ2-3,12
ASSPRTSGNTGELF,TRBV9,TRBJ2-2,14
AISGAGTDTQY,TRBV10-3,TRBJ2-3,11
ASSLGDRQPQH,TRBV7-2,TRBJ1-5,11
ASSWTGEGTEAF,TRBV3-1,TRBJ1-1,12
ASSLSQEETQY,TRBV27,TRBJ2-5,11
ASLDGYT,TRBV2,TRBJ1-2,7
ATSDSGYTQY,TRBV24-1,TRBJ2-3,10
SASDPMVSNSPLH,TRBV20-1,TRBJ1-6,13
ASSGPGIGTGGYT,TRBV6-1,TRBJ1-2,13
ASSLGQGTSYEQY,TRBV27,TRBJ2-7,13
ASSQAVNEKLF,TRBV10-2,TRBJ1-4,11
ASSVGGGSPQETQY,TRBV9,TRBJ2-5,14
SFSGQGFNEQY,TRBV29-1,TRBJ2-7,11
ASSYPLEHAGANVLT,TRBV6-5,TRBJ2-6,15
ASSVEQDTNYGYT,TRBV9,TRBJ1-2,13
AGSLAVGNYNEQF,TRBV5-5,TRBJ2-1,13
ASSLGSIGVQGSNEKLF,TRBV11-1,TRBJ1-4,17
ASSSQGDGELF,TRBV11-2,TRBJ2-2,11
ASQGSGANVLT,TRBV7-9,TRBJ2-6,11
ASTQRGANNEQF,TRBV19,TRBJ2-1,12
SIGFGPNGYT,TRBV29-1,TRBJ1-2,10
ASSLWVNTEAF,TRBV11-1,TRBJ1-1,11
ASSVVWTDTQY,TRBV9,TRBJ2-3,11
ASSQGRQGGTYEQY,TRBV11-1,TRBJ2-7,14
AIRQGTEAF,TRBV10-3,TRBJ1-1,9
ASSFGLAGTYEQY,TRBV7-8,TRBJ2-7,13
AISESAGAADTQY,TRBV10-3,TRBJ2-3,13
ASSRDRLSTEAF,TRBV4-1,TRBJ1-1,12
ATSRPFPGQGLNEQF,TRBV15,TRBJ2-1,15
SATRLAGGSSQETQY,TRBV20-1,TRBJ2-5,15
ASSLAAGRTEAF,TRBV7-2,TRBJ1-1,12
ASSHVTGVECSDYGYT,TRBV12-3/TRBV12-4,TRBJ1-2,16
ASRFRDLQETQY,TRBV6-5,TRBJ2-5,12
ASQRQGSSYEQY,TRBV2,TRBJ2-7,12
ASSEGVLAKNIQY,TRBV19,TRBJ2-4,13
ASGTNEKLF,TRBV10-3,TRBJ1-4,9
AIRENGYT,TRBV2,TRBJ1-2,8
ASSLNGGVGRGDTQY,TRBV7-3,TRBJ2-3,15
ATSSQQNTEAF,TRBV15,TRBJ1-1,11
AWRLQQGEKLF,TRBV30,TRBJ1-4,11
ASSGGQGGETQY,TRBV5-1,TRBJ2-5,12
ASSLKVEGYT,TRBV7-9,TRBJ1-2,10
ASSGNSIPRKQY,TRBV27,TRBJ2-7,12